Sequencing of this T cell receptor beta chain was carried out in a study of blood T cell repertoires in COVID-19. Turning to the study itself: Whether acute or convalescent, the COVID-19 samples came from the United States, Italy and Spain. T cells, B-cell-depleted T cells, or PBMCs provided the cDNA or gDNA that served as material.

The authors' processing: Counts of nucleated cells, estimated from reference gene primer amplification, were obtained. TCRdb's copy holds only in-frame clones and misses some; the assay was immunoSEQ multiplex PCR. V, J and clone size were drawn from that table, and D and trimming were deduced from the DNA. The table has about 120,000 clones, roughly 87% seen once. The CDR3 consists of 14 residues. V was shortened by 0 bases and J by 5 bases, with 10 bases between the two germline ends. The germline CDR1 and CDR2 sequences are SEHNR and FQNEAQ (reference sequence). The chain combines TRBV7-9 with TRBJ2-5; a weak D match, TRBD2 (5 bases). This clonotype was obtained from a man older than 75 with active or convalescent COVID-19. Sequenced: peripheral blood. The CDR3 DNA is TGTGCCAGCAGCTTAGCGGGTAGCGTCGAGACCCAGTACTTC. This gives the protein CASSLAGSVETQYF.